These 2 T cell receptor beta chains originate from one sample sequenced in a study of T cell responses to AZD1222 COVID-19 vaccine. Assay used: immunoSEQ multiplex PCR; TCRdb lists only in-frame clones, some missing. The profile shows about 150,000 clones, roughly 90% of them singletons. The sample was peripheral blood, taken 28 days after the second AZD1222 dose. All receptors come from an adult who received the AZD1222 COVID-19 vaccine.

This chain joins TRBV30 and TRBJ2-1; 7 nucleotides align to TRBD2. Germline values: CDR1 GTSNPN, CDR2 SVGIG (reference sequence). V lost 5 bases and J lost 4; bases outside the gene matches: 8. This CDR3 is 14 amino acids long. Here the CDR3 reads CAWAGLAAYNEQFF. Written as DNA, the CDR3 is TGTGCCTGGGCGGGGCTAGCGGCTTACAATGAGCAGTTCTTC.

The chain has TRBV7-9 and TRBJ1-4; 8 bases agree with TRBD1. Germline lookup yields CDR1 SEHNR and CDR2 FQNEAQ (reference sequence). V was clipped by 6 bases and J by 2 bases; unmatched bases: 5. The CDR3 sequence is 15 residues long. CDR3 nucleotide sequence: TGTGCCAGCAGGGCAGGGGGCAGGACTAATGAAAAACTGTTTTTT. This codes for CASRAGGRTNEKLFF.